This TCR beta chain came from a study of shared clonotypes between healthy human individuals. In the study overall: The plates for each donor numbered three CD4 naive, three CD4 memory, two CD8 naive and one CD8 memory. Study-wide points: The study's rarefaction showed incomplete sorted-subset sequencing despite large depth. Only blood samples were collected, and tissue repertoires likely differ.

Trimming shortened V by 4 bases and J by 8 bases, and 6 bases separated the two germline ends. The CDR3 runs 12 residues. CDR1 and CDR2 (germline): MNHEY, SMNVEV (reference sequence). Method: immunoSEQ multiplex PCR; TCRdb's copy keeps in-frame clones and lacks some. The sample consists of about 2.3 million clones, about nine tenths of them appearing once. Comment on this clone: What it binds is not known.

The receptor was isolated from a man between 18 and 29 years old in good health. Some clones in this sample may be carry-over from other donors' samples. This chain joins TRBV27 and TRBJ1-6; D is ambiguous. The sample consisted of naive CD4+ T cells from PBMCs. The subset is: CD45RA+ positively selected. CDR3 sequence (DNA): TGTGCCAGCAGTTCCACAGATTCACCCCTCCACTTT. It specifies CASSSTDSPLHF.